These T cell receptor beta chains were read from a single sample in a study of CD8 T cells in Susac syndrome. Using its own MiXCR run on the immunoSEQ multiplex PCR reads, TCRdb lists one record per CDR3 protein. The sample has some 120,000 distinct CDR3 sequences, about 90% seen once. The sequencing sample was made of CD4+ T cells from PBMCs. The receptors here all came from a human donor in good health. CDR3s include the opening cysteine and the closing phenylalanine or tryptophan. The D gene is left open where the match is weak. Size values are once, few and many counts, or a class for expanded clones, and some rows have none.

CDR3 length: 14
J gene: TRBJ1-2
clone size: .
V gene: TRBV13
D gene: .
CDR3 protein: CASSLQVSGYGYTF
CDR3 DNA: TGTGCCAGCAGCCTACAGGTGTCGGGCTATGGCTACACCTTC

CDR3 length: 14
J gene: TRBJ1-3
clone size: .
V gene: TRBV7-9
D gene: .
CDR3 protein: CASSLLQGSNTIYF
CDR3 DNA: TGTGCCAGCAGCTTATTGCAGGGGAGCAACACCATATATTTT

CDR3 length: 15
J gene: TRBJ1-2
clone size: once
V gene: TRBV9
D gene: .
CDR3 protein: CASTQSTSDTYGYTF
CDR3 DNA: TGTGCCAGCACCCAATCGACCTCGGACACCTATGGCTACACCTTC

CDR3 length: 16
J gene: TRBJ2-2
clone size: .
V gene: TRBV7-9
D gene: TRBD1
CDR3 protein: CASSRDSNANTGELFF
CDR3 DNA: TGTGCCAGCAGTAGGGACAGCAACGCGAACACCGGGGAGCTGTTTTTT

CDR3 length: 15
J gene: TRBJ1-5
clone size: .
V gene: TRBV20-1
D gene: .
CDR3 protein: CSASKVRVGNQPQHF
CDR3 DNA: TGCAGTGCTAGTAAGGTGAGGGTCGGCAATCAGCCCCAGCATTTT

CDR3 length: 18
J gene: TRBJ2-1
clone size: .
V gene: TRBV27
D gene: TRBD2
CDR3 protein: CASSKTSVPKLTYNEQFF
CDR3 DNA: TGTGCCAGCAGTAAGACTAGCGTACCGAAGTTAACCTACAATGAGCAGTTCTTC

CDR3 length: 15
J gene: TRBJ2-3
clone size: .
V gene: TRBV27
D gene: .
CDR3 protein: CASTHTGSGTDTQYF
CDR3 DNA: TGTGCCAGCACCCATACAGGGTCGGGCACAGATACGCAGTATTTT

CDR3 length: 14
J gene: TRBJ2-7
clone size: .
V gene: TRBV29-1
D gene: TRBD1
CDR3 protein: CSVDVPGGTYEQYF
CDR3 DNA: TGCAGCGTTGACGTTCCAGGGGGCACCTACGAGCAGTACTTC

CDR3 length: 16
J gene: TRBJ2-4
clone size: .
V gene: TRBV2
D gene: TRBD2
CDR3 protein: CASNKPGGEQENIQYF
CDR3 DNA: TGTGCCAGCAATAAGCCCGGGGGGGAACAAGAAAACATTCAGTACTTC

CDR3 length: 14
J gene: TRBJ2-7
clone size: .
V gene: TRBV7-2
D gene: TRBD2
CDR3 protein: CASSSGGSSYEQYF
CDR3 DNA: TGTGCCAGCAGCTCCGGGGGGAGCTCCTACGAGCAGTACTTC

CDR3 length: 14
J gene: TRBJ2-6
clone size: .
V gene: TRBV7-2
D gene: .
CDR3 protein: CASNREAAWAALTF
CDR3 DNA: TGTGCCAGCAACAGAGAGGCTGCATGGGCTGCTTTAACTTTC

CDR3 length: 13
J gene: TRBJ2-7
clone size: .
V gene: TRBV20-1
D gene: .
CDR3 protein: CSAGSGSSYEQYF
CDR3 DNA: TGCAGTGCCGGGAGCGGTTCCTCCTACGAGCAGTACTTC

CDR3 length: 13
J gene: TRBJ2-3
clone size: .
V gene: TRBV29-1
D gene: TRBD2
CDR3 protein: CSVIAGDTDTQYF
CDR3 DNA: TGCAGCGTTATAGCGGGAGACACAGATACGCAGTATTTT

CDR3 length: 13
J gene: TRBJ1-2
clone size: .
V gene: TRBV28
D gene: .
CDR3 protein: CASSSGMAYGYTF
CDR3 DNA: TGTGCCAGCAGTTCCGGAATGGCCTATGGCTACACCTTC

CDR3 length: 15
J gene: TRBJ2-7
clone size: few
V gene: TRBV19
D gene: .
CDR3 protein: CASSMAGNTPYEQYF
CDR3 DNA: TGTGCCAGTAGTATGGCGGGGAATACCCCCTACGAGCAGTACTTC

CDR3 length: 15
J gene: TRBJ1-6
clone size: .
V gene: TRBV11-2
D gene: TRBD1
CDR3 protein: CASSLEPGGGSPLHF
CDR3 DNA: TGTGCCAGCAGCTTAGAGCCAGGGGGGGGCTCACCCCTCCACTTT

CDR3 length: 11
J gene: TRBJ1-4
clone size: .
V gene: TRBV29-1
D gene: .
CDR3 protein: CSVLRREKLFF
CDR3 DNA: TGCAGCGTTCTCCGGCGTGAAAAACTGTTTTTT

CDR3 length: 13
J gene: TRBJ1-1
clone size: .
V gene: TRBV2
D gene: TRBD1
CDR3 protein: CASRRDRGPEAFF
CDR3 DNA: TGTGCCAGCCGCCGGGACAGGGGACCTGAAGCTTTCTTT

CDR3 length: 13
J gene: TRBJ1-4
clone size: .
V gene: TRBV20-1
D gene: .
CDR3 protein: CSARTAYNEKLFF
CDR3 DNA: TGCAGTGCCCGGACAGCCTATAATGAAAAACTGTTTTTT

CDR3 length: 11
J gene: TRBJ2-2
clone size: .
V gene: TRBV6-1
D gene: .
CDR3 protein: CASSTTLELFF
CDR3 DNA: TGTGCCAGCAGCACAACACTAGAGCTGTTTTTT

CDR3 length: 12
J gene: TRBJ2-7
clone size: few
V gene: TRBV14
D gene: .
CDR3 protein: CASSRRGAEQYF
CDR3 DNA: TGTGCCAGCAGCCGAAGGGGAGCCGAGCAGTACTTC

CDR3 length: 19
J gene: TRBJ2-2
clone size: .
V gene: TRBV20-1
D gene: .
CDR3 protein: CSARDHSGVEGGKTGELFF
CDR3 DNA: TGCAGTGCTAGAGATCACTCGGGAGTCGAGGGGGGGAAGACCGGGGAGCTGTTTTTT

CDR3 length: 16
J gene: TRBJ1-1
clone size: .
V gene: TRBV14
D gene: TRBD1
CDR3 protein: CASSQQQGARNTEAFF
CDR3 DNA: TGTGCCAGCAGCCAACAACAGGGGGCAAGAAACACTGAAGCTTTCTTT

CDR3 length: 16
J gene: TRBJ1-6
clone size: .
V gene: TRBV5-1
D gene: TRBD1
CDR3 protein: CASSSTQGAYNSPLHF
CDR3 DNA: TGCGCCAGCAGCTCAACACAGGGGGCCTATAATTCACCCCTCCACTTT

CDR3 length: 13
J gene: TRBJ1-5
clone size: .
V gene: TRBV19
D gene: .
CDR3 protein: CASTDSQNQPQHF
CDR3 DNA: TGTGCCAGTACGGACAGCCAGAATCAGCCCCAGCATTTT

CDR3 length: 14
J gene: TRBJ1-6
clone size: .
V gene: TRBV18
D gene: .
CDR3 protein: CASSPGQGNSPLHF
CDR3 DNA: TGTGCCAGCTCACCAGGGCAGGGAAATTCACCCCTCCACTTT

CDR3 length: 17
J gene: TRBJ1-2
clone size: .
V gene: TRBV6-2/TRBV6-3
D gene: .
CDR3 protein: CASSYSMYREPAGGYTF
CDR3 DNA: TGTGCCAGCAGTTACTCGATGTACCGGGAGCCCGCGGGTGGCTACACCTTC

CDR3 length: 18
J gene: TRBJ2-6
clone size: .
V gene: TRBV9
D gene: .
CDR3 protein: CASSARDGQSSGANVLTF
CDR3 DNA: TGTGCCAGCAGCGCAAGAGATGGACAGAGCTCTGGGGCCAACGTCCTGACTTTC

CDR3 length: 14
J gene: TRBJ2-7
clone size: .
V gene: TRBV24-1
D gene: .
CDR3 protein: CATSDFTNSYEQYF
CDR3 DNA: TGTGCCACCAGTGATTTTACAAACTCCTACGAGCAGTACTTC

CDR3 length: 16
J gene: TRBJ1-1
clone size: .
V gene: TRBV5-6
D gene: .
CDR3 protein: CASSSEQGGMNTEAFF
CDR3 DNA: TGTGCCAGCAGCTCGGAGCAGGGAGGGATGAACACTGAAGCTTTCTTT

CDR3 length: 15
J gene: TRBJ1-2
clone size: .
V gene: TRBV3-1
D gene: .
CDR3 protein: CASSQAGTKIFGYTF
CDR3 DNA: TGTGCCAGCAGCCAGGCCGGGACGAAGATCTTTGGCTACACCTTC

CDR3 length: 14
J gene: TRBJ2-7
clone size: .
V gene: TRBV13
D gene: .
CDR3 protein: CASSLTGSAYEQYF
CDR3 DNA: TGTGCCAGCAGCCTTACCGGGTCCGCCTACGAGCAGTACTTC

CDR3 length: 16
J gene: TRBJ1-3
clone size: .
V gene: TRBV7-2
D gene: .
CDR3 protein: CASSFPEGREGNTIYF
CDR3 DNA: TGTGCCAGCAGCTTCCCGGAGGGTAGGGAAGGAAACACCATATATTTT

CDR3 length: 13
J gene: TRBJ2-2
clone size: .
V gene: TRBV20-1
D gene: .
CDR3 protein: CSARSGSTGELFF
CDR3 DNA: TGCAGTGCTAGGTCGGGGTCGACCGGGGAGCTGTTTTTT

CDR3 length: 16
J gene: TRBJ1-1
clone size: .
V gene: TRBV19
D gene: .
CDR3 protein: CASSGGPSLKNTEAFF
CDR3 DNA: TGTGCCAGTAGCGGGGGGCCCAGTTTAAAGAACACTGAAGCTTTCTTT

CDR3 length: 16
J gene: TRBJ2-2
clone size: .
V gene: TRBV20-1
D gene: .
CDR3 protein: CSARRTDQPNTGELFF
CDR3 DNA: TGCAGTGCTAGACGGACAGACCAACCAAACACCGGGGAGCTGTTTTTT

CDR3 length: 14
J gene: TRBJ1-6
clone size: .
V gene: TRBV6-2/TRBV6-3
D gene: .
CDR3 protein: CASTPGQGRPPLHF
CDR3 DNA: TGTGCCAGCACCCCGGGCCAGGGGAGGCCCCCCCTCCACTTT

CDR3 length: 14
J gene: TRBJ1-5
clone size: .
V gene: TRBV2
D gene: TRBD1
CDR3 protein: CASSEDRGNQPQHF
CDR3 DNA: TGTGCCAGCAGTGAGGACAGGGGCAATCAGCCCCAGCATTTT

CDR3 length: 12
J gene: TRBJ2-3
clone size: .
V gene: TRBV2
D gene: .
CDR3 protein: CASSEVTHPQYF
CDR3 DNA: TGTGCCAGCAGTGAGGTAACCCACCCGCAGTATTTT

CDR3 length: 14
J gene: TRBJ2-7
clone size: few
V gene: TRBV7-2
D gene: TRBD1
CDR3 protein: CASRRGQGAYEQYF
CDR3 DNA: TGTGCCAGCAGACGCGGACAGGGGGCCTACGAGCAGTACTTC

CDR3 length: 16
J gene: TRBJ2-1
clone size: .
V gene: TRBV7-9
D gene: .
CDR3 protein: CASSTPLRTSYNEQFF
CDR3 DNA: TGTGCCAGCAGCACTCCCTTGAGGACTTCCTACAATGAGCAGTTCTTC

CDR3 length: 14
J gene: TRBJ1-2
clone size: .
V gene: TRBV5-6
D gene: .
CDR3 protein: CASSLRRFTYGYTF
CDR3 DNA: TGTGCCAGCAGCCTCCGGAGGTTCACCTATGGCTACACCTTC

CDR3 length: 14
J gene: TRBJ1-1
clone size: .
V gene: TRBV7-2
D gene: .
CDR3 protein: CASSLEPGRTEAFF
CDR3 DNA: TGTGCCAGCAGCTTAGAACCGGGGCGGACTGAAGCTTTCTTT

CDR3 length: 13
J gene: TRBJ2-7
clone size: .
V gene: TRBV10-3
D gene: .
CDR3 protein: CAIMGGVDYEQYF
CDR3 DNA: TGTGCCATCATGGGCGGTGTGGATTACGAGCAGTACTTC

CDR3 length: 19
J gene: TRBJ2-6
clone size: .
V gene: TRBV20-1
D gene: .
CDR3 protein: CSARDAREQLHSGANVLTF
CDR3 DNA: TGCAGTGCTAGAGATGCGAGGGAACAACTTCACTCTGGGGCCAACGTCCTGACTTTC

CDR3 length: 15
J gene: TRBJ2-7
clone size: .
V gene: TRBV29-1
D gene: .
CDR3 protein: CSALGPTVRGYEQYF
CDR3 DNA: TGCAGCGCCCTAGGCCCCACCGTGAGGGGCTACGAGCAGTACTTC

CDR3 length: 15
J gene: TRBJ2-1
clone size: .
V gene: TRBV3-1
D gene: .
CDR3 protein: CASSREWGVNNEQFF
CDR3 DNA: TGTGCCAGCAGCCGAGAATGGGGGGTTAACAATGAGCAGTTCTTC

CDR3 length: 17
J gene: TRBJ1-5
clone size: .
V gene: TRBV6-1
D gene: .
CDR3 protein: CASRLTPSGRGNQPQHF
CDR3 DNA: TGTGCCAGCAGACTAACCCCATCGGGCCGGGGCAATCAGCCCCAGCATTTT

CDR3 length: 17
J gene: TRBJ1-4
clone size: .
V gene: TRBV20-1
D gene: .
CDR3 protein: CSARDRDSRTSNEKLFF
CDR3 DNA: TGCAGTGCTAGAGATAGGGATTCACGCACGTCTAATGAAAAACTGTTTTTT

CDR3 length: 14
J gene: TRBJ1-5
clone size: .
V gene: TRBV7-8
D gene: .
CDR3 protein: CASSAAGGGQPQHF
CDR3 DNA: TGTGCCAGCAGCGCCGCCGGGGGCGGACAGCCCCAGCATTTT

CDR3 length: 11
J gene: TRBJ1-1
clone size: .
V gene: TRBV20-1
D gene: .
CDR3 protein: CSASEYLGVFF
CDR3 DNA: TGCAGTGCTTCCGAATATCTCGGAGTTTTCTTT

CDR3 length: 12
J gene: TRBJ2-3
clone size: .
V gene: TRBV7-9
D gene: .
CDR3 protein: CASSKSTDTQYF
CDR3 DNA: TGTGCCAGCAGCAAAAGCACAGATACGCAGTATTTT

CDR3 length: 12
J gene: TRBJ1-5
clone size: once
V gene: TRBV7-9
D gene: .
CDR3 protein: CASTLGGEPQHF
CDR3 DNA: TGTGCCAGCACCCTAGGGGGGGAACCCCAGCATTTT

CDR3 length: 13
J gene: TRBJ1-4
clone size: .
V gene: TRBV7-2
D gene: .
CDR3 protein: CASSPRRGEKLFF
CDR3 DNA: TGTGCCAGCAGCCCCCGGAGGGGTGAAAAACTGTTTTTT

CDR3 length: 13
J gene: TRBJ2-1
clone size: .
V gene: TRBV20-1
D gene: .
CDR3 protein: CSAFRLASYEQFF
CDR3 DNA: TGCAGTGCTTTCAGACTGGCTAGCTATGAGCAGTTCTTC

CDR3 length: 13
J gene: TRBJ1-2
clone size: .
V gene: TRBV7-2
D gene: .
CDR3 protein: CASSPGEFYGYTF
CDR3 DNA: TGTGCCAGCAGCCCCGGGGAATTCTATGGCTACACCTTC

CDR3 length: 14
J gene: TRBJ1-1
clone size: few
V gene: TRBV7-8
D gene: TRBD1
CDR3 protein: CASSSTGGNTEAFF
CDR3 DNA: TGTGCCAGCAGCTCCACAGGGGGCAACACTGAAGCTTTCTTT

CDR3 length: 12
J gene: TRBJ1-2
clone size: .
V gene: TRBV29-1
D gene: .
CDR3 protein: CSVVGGLYGYTF
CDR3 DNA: TGCAGCGTTGTAGGAGGGCTCTATGGCTACACCTTC

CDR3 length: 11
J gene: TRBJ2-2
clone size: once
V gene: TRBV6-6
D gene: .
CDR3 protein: CASKFGGELFF
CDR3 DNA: TGTGCCAGCAAATTTGGCGGGGAGCTGTTTTTT